This T cell receptor (beta chain) comes out of a study of OX40 agonist ivuxolimab in advanced cancers. Notes on the research overall: Ivuxolimab was an agonistic, fully human IgG2 monoclonal antibody directed against OX40 (CD134), a costimulatory receptor. The dose-escalation cohort was around 84% male with a mean age of approximately 60 years, ranging from about 20 to 80. Prior anti-PD-1, anti-PD-L1 or anti-CTLA-4 therapy was permitted, and 30% to 50% of dose-escalation patients had received checkpoint inhibitors. Peripheral TCRbeta sequencing aimed to test whether ivuxolimab altered TCR sequence diversity and caused clonal T-cell expansion. Intravenous ivuxolimab was administered to patients every 2 weeks at six dose levels: 0.01, 0.1, 0.3, 1.5, 3 and 10 mg/kg. Partial responses occurred in three dose-escalation patients, of whom one had hepatocellular carcinoma and two had cutaneous melanoma. Among the roughly 50 dose-escalation patients, 19 had hepatocellular carcinoma, around 15 melanoma, 9 renal cell carcinoma and 9 head and neck cancer. The paper reports the monotherapy dose-escalation portion (N ≈ 50 patients) of the phase I ivuxolimab trial. What the study reported, not specific to this receptor: At doses of 0.1 to 3.0 mg/kg, clonal expansion of both CD4+ and CD8+ blood T cells was observed from baseline to week 6. The antigen specificity of the clonally expanded peripheral T cells was not determined. Low levels of normalized T-cell clonal expansion were also seen in some nonresponding patients. After ivuxolimab, more expanded clones were found on average in CD8+ T cells than in CD4+ T cells. In the 0.1-3.0 mg/kg groups, partial responders were among the patients with the lowest normalized peripheral clonal expansion, particularly in CD8+ T cells.

Germline trimming amounts to 5 bases on V and 3 bases on J, with 12 as the count of junction bases outside the gene matches. From the cysteine up to the phenylalanine, the CDR3 has a length of 16 residues. Just CDR3 DNA is preserved here, 48 bases in frame from base 1. For CDR1 and CDR2, the germline V gene (reference sequence) lists MNHEY and SMNVEV. Points on this clone: Its antigen specificity is not known. The sample holds no much larger clone one base away, and base qualities are not on file.

The trial excluded patients who had a history of autoimmune disease or were on systemic immunosuppression. Peripheral blood for TCR sequencing was collected from all dose cohorts at baseline, on cycle 4 day 1, and on cycle 7 day 1. Samples were obtained from an open-label, multicenter, first-in-human phase I dose-escalation trial of ivuxolimab. Adults with locally advanced or metastatic head and neck squamous cell, hepatocellular, melanoma or renal cell carcinoma were enrolled in the trial. CD4+ and CD8+ T cells were sorted separately from peripheral blood before TCR sequencing. For sequencing of the TCRbeta CDR3 region, genomic DNA was extracted from the sorted cells. The immunoSEQ Assay was used for sequencing of TCRbeta CDR3 regions. TCRdb carries this immuneACCESS record with in-frame sequences only. Its versions omit some clonotypes, under half of them owing to an unresolved V gene in the studies checked, with the rest unexplained. The sample table shows roughly 87,000 clones, and roughly 88% are seen once. The ten largest clones capture around 0.71% of the sample.

The starting material was CD4+ or CD8+ T cells sorted from blood, obtained in a trial of the OX40 agonist ivuxolimab. The sequence links TRBV27 to TRBJ2-7; 8 bases in the junction line up with TRBD1. The sequence was collected from an adult with an advanced solid tumor such as melanoma, head and neck, liver or kidney cancer. The nucleotide sequence is given as TGTGCCAGCAGTCCCGGACAGGGCAGCGCGAACTACGAGCAGTACTTC. Its translation is CASSPGQGSANYEQYF.